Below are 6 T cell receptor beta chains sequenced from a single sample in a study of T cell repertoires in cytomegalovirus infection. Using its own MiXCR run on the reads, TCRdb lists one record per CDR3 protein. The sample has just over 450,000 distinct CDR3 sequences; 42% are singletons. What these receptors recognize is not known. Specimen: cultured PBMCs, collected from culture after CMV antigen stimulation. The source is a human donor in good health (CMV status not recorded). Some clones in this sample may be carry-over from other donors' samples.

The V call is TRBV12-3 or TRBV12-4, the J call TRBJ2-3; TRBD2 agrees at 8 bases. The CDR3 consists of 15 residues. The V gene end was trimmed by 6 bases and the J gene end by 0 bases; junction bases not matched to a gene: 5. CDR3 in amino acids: CASSMREVSTDTQYF. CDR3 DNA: TGTGCCAGCAGCATGCGGGAGGTGAGCACAGATACGCAGTATTTT.

The CDR3 DNA sequence: TGTGCCAGCAGTTCCGGGACTACCGCAACAGATACGCAGTATTTT. The encoded protein is CASSSGTTATDTQYF. The genes are TRBV6-5 and TRBJ2-3, with 7 bases identical to TRBD2. This CDR3 region has 15 residues. Germline V gives CDR1 MNHEY, CDR2 SVGAGI. V was pared by 4 bases and J by 3 bases, with 7 bases of the junction left unmatched.

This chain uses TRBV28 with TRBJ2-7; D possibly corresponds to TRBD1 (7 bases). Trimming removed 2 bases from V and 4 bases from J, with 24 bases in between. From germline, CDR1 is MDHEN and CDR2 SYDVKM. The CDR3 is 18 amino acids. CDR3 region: CASSLPAQVQGGHYEQYF. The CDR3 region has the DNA TGTGCCAGCAGTTTACCAGCCCAGGTGCAGGGGGGACATTACGAGCAGTACTTC.

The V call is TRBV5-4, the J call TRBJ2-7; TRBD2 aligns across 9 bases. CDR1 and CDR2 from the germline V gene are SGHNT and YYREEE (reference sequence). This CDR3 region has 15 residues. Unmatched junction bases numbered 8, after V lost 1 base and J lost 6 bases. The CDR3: CASSLMREGSLEQYF. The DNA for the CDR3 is TGTGCCAGCAGCTTGATGCGGGAGGGGTCCCTCGAGCAGTACTTC.

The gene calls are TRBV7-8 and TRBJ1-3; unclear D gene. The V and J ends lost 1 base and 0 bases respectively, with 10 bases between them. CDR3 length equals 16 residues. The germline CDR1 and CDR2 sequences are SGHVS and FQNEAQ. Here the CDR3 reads CASSLVGQSSGNTIYF. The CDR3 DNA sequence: TGTGCCAGCAGCTTAGTCGGTCAGAGCTCTGGAAACACCATATATTTT.

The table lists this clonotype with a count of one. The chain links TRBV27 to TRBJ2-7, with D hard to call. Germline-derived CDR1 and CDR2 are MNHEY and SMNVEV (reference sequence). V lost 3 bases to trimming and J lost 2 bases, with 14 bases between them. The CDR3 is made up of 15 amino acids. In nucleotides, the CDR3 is TGTGCCAGCAGTTTTATGTCGAGGTTGGCCTACGAGCAGTACTTC. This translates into CASSFMSRLAYEQYF.